These T cell receptor beta chains were read from a single sample in a study of PD-L1 blockade in urothelial cancer. TCRdb's table, derived via immunoSEQ multiplex PCR, lists solely in-frame clones and lacks some. The table records about 85,000 clones, more than 75% of them present only once. The sample here was PBMCs, taken around atezolizumab (anti-PD-L1) treatment. The receptors stem from a man aged 55 to 70 with urothelial cancer. The CDR3 runs from the conserved cysteine through the conserved F or W. A D gene is named only where the DNA matches it firmly. Size values are once, few and many counts, or a class for expanded clones, and some rows have none.

v_gene	abundance	d_gene	j_gene	CDR3aa	CDR3nt
TRBV30	NA	TRBD1	TRBJ1-2	CAWRRWDRGDGYTF	TGTGCCTGGAGGCGTTGGGACAGGGGGGATGGCTACACCTTC
TRBV6-5	NA	TRBD1	TRBJ1-3	CASSSPGGNRNTIYF	TGTGCCAGCAGTTCTCCAGGGGGCAATAGAAACACCATATATTTT
TRBV30	NA	TRBD1	TRBJ1-5	CAWRAQGQGAWDNQPQHF	TGTGCCTGGAGAGCCCAGGGACAGGGGGCTTGGGACAATCAGCCCCAGCATTTT
TRBV19	NA	NA	TRBJ1-5	CASSTSGRAADQPQHF	TGTGCCAGTAGTACTTCCGGCAGGGCGGCGGATCAGCCCCAGCATTTT
TRBV2	NA	NA	TRBJ2-5	CASSERETQYF	TGTGCCAGCAGTGAGAGAGAGACCCAGTACTTC
TRBV7-2	NA	NA	TRBJ2-3	CASSPSVGPEDF	TGTGCCAGCAGCCCCTCAGTGGGGCCCGAGGATTTT
TRBV7-2	NA	TRBD2	TRBJ2-1	CASSETSASYNEQFF	TGTGCCAGCAGCGAGACTAGCGCGAGCTACAATGAGCAGTTCTTC
TRBV9	few	NA	TRBJ1-5	CASSVGGGGNQPQHF	TGTGCCAGCAGCGTAGGGGGCGGAGGGAATCAGCCCCAGCATTTT
TRBV2	NA	NA	TRBJ2-7	CATSGGVSYEQYF	TGTGCCACGTCGGGCGGGGTTTCCTACGAGCAGTACTTC
TRBV7-9	NA	TRBD2	TRBJ2-2	CASSLGLAGRVAGELFF	TGTGCCAGCAGCTTAGGACTAGCGGGCCGGGTGGCCGGGGAGCTGTTTTTT
TRBV7-8	NA	NA	TRBJ1-5	CASSLSGSVNQPQHF	TGTGCCAGCAGCTTATCAGGGTCGGTCAATCAGCCCCAGCATTTT